This TCR beta chain appears in the sequencing data of a study of glioma-infiltrating T cells. Study-level results: Tissue-blood divergence was below expectation in non-neoplastic patients, above in gliomas.

This clonotype was recorded many times. The antigen is undetermined. Using RNA template, CDR3s of TCR alpha and beta were amplified with iRepertoire arm-PCR. Tissue mRNA or PBMC total RNA, about 85-400 ng, went into one-step reverse transcription and amplification. TCRdb called the multiplex PCR reads again in MiXCR, with one record for every CDR3 protein. The repertoire holds some 40,000 distinct CDR3 sequences, with about a fifth as singletons. V lost 5 bases to trimming and J lost 0 bases, with 11 bases between them. In germline, CDR1 is MNHNS, CDR2 SASEGT. CDR3 length: 14 residues. This sequence originates from a human donor with low-grade glioma or glioblastoma, undergoing nonglioma brain surgery, or in good health (not recorded which). This chain links TRBV6-1 with TRBJ2-7, with no clear D. The sample comprised glioma tissue, nonneoplastic brain tissue, or PBMCs (not recorded which). The CDR3, as DNA: TGTGCCAGCAGTTGGTCGGCGAGCTCCTACGAGCAGTACTTC. Protein sequence: CASSWSASSYEQYF.